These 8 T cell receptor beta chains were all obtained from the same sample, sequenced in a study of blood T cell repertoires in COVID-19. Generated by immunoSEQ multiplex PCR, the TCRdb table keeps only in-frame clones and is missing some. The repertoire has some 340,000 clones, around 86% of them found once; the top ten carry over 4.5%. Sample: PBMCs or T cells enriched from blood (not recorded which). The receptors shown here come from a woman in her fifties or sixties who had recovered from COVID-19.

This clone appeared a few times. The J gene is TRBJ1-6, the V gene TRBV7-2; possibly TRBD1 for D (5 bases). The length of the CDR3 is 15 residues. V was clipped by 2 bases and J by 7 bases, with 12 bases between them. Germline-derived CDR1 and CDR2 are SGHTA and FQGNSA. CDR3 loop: CASSLLAGKNSPLHF. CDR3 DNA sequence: TGTGCCAGCAGCTTATTGGCAGGGAAGAATTCACCCCTCCACTTT.

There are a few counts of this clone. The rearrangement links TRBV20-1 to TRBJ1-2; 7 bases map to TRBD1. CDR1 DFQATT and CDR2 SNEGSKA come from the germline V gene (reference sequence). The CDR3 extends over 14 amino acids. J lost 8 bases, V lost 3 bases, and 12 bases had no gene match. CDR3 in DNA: TGCAGTGCTAGTCATACAGGGGCCCACGGGGGCTACACCTTC. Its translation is CSASHTGAHGGYTF.

CDR3 coding DNA: TGTGCCAGCAGCCCCGGACTAGCGGGAGGGCCGGTCGACCACGAGCAGTACTTC. Translating it yields CASSPGLAGGPVDHEQYF. The V and J genes are TRBV5-6 and TRBJ2-7; 15 bases align to TRBD2. Germline trimming cut 4 bases from V and 5 bases from J; bases unmatched to any gene: 13. The germline gives CDR1 SGHDT, CDR2 YYEEEE. The CDR3 length is 18 residues. The variable domain in full, with the rest retrieved from reference TRBV5-6 and TRBJ2-7, is DAGVTQSPTHLIKTRGQQVTLRCSPKSGHDTVSWYQQALGQGPQFIFQYYEEEERQRGNFPDRFSGHQFPNYSSELNVNALLLGDSALYLCASSPGLAGGPVDHEQYFGPGTRLTVT.

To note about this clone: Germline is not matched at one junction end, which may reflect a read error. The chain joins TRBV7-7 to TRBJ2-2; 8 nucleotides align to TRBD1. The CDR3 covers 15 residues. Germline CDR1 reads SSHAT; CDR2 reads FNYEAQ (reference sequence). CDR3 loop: CASSLGQGIAGELFF. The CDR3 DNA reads TGTGCTAGCAGCTTAGGACAGGGAATTGCCGGGGAGCTGTTTTTT. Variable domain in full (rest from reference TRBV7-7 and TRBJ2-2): GAGVSQSPRYKVTKRGQDVTLRCDPISSHATLYWYQQALGQGPEFLTYFNYEAQPDKSGLPSDRFSAERPEGSISTLTIQRTEQRDSAMYRCASSLGQGIAGELFFGEGSRLTVL.

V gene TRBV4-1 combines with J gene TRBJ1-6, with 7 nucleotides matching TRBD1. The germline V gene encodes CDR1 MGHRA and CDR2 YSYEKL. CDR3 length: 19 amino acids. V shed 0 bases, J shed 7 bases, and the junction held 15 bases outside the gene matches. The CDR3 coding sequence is TGCGCCAGCAGCCAAGATAACCCCACTGACAGGGTGTTAAATTCACCCCTCCACTTT. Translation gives CASSQDNPTDRVLNSPLHF.

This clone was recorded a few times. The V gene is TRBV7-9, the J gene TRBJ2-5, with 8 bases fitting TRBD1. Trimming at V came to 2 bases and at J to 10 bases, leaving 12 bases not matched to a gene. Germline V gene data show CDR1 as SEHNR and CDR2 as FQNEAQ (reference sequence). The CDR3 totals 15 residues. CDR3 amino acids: CASSLRLGQGEGQYF. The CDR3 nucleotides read TGTGCCAGCAGCTTACGCCTCGGACAGGGCGAGGGCCAGTACTTC.

CDR3 in amino acids: CASSPQRVAGQETQYF. In nucleotides, the CDR3 is TGCGCCAGCAGCCCACAACGGGTGGCGGGACAAGAGACCCAGTACTTC. This chain links TRBV5-1 with TRBJ2-5; a weak D match, TRBD2 (6 bases). The CDR3 covers 16 residues. Trimming shortened V by 4 bases and J by 2 bases, and 18 bases separated the two germline ends. Germline CDR1 reads SGHRS; CDR2 reads YFSETQ.

CDR3 bases: TGTGCCAGTAGTCCAAGCCCCGGGACAGGGGCCCTTCTTGAAAAACTGTTTTTT. Its translation is CASSPSPGTGALLEKLFF. The chain links TRBV19 to TRBJ1-4, with 10 positions matching TRBD1. Germline V lookup: CDR1 LNHDA, CDR2 SQIVND (reference sequence). J was trimmed by 7 bases and V by 5 bases; bases with no gene match: 16. The CDR3 sequence is 18 residues long.